Following are 26 T cell receptor beta chains from one sample sequenced in a study of memory CD4+ T cells and cytomegalovirus serostatus. The method was immunoSEQ multiplex PCR; TCRdb's version includes in-frame clones alone and lacks a portion of them. The sample yields fewer than 35,000 clones, about 80% seen once. Single viable CD3+CD4+CD8-CD45RO+ cells were sorted as the memory CD4+ T cells. Specimen: memory CD4+ T cells from blood. These TCRs come from an adult in good health and CMV-seronegative.

This chain uses TRBV25-1 with TRBJ1-1; a weak D match, TRBD1 (5 bases). The germline CDR1 and CDR2 sequences are MGHDK and SYGVNS. The CDR3 has 11 amino acids. V lost 6 bases to trimming and J lost 10 bases, with 12 bases between them. The CDR3 loop is CASRGGAGAFF. Written as DNA, the CDR3 is TGTGCCAGCAGGGGAGGGGCAGGAGCTTTCTTT.

CDR3 region: CASGIHRDQETQYF. The CDR3 nucleotides are TGTGCTAGTGGGATCCACAGGGACCAAGAGACCCAGTACTTC. This chain links TRBV12-5 with TRBJ2-5; D is perhaps TRBD1 (6 bases). The CDR3 is 14 amino acids. CDR1 LGHNT and CDR2 FRNRAP come from the germline V gene. With 6 bases removed from V and 0 bases from J, the gap between germline ends came to 11 bases.

The J gene is TRBJ1-6, the V gene TRBV7-9; TRBD1 is a possible D gene (5 bases). Trimming took 0 bases from V and 11 from J, leaving 11 bases between them. CDR1 is SEHNR and CDR2 is FQNEAQ in the germline V gene (reference sequence). The CDR3 has 14 amino acids. CDR3 residues: CASSLALSGAPLHF. DNA of the CDR3: TGTGCCAGCAGCTTAGCATTATCGGGGGCACCCCTCCACTTT.

This chain joins TRBV5-1 and TRBJ1-1; 8 bases fit TRBD1. The CDR3 spans 14 residues. CDR1 and CDR2 (germline): SGHRS, YFSETQ. The J segment lost 11 bases and the V segment lost 0 bases, leaving 9 bases of the junction unmatched. The CDR3 DNA follows: TGCGCCAGCAGCTTGGGTCAGGGGGCCGGGGGGGCTTTCTTT. Protein sequence: CASSLGQGAGGAFF.

This chain uses TRBV5-1 with TRBJ2-1; TRBD2 aligns across 7 bases. CDR1 and CDR2 (germline): SGHRS, YFSETQ. V lost 4 bases, J lost 3 bases, and 4 bases stayed unmatched. This CDR3 spans 14 amino acids. The CDR3 is CASSPGGGYNEQFF. In DNA, the CDR3 is TGCGCCAGCAGCCCTGGGGGGGGCTACAATGAGCAGTTCTTC.

CDR3 bases: TGCGCCAGCAGCCTCCCCCTGGGGGTGAACACTGAAGCTTTCTTT. Protein product: CASSLPLGVNTEAFF. The rearrangement links TRBV4-1 to TRBJ1-1, with D perhaps TRBD1 (5 bases). The CDR3 extends over 15 amino acids. V was trimmed by 4 bases and J by 0 bases, leaving 12 bases between them. CDR1 MGHRA and CDR2 YSYEKL come from the germline V gene.

The chain uses TRBV6-1 and TRBJ1-4, with D possibly TRBD1 on 5 matching bases. Germline assignment: CDR1 MNHNS and CDR2 SASEGT. With 4 bases removed from V and 8 bases from J, the gap between germline ends came to 17 bases. The CDR3 has 15 residues. This chain's CDR3 is CASSAPGGGEEKLFF. CDR3 bases: TGTGCCAGCAGTGCCCCGGGGGGAGGAGAGGAAAAACTGTTTTTT.

The J gene is TRBJ2-3, the V gene TRBV30; TRBD2 matches at 12 bases. The CDR3 sequence is 15 residues long. Germline V CDR1 and CDR2: GTSNPN, SVGIG (reference sequence). With 4 bases clipped from V and 2 bases from J, the junction kept 4 bases outside the gene matches. CDR3 sequence: CAWNGLAGLTDTQYF. CDR3 coding DNA: TGTGCCTGGAATGGACTAGCGGGACTCACAGATACGCAGTATTTT.

Here the CDR3 reads CASSTPGSWQPQHF. The CDR3 nucleotides are TGTGCCAGTAGTACCCCAGGGAGCTGGCAGCCCCAGCATTTT. The rearrangement links TRBV19 to TRBJ1-5, with a possible D match to TRBD1 (5 bases). CDR3 size: 14 residues. Deletions cut 4 bases from V and 7 bases from J, with 14 bases between. Looked up from germline, CDR1 is LNHDA and CDR2 is SQIVND (reference sequence).

The chain is built from TRBV29-1 and TRBJ1-5, with TRBD1 identical over 8 bases. J lost 4 bases, V lost 4 bases, and 3 bases had no gene match. CDR1 is SQVTM, CDR2 ANQGSEA, per germline. This CDR3 spans 13 amino acids. This CDR3 is CSVGGTGNQPQHF. CDR3 DNA: TGCAGCGTTGGGGGGACAGGTAATCAGCCCCAGCATTTT.

Points on this clone: Other DNA sequences in this sample translate to the same CDR3. The chain links TRBV7-6 to TRBJ2-1, with D possibly matching TRBD1 (6 bases). Germline V CDR1 and CDR2: SGHVS, FNYEAQ. The CDR3 length is 13 residues. Deletions cut 6 bases from V and 5 bases from J, with 11 bases between. The CDR3 coding sequence is TGTGCCAGCAGTTTGGACAGAAACAATGAGCAGTTCTTC. Protein product: CASSLDRNNEQFF.

J is TRBJ1-1 and V is TRBV7-8; 10 nucleotides line up with TRBD1. Germline CDR1 SGHVS, CDR2 FQNEAQ. This CDR3 is 16 amino acids long. Trimming removed 4 bases from V and 1 base from J; junction bases left unmatched: 6. CDR3 DNA: TGTGCCAGCAGCTCCAGGGACAGGGGCTCGAACACTGAAGCTTTCTTT. This encodes CASSSRDRGSNTEAFF. Full variable domain (missing parts from reference TRBV7-8 and TRBJ1-1): GAGVSQSPRYKVAKRGQDVALRCDPISGHVSLFWYQQALGQGPEFLTYFQNEAQLDKSGLPSDRFFAERPEGSVSTLKIQRTQQEDSAVYLCASSSRDRGSNTEAFFGQGTRLTVV.

This clone appeared once. The chain is built from TRBV9 and TRBJ2-7, with 7 bases lining up with TRBD2. With 4 bases clipped from V and 6 bases from J, the junction kept 13 bases outside the gene matches. This CDR3 has 15 amino acids. Germline V gene sequence: CDR1 SGDLS, CDR2 YYNGEE. The DNA for the CDR3 is TGTGCCAGCAGCCGTGACAGCCGGCCTAGCGGCGAGCAGTACTTC. It encodes CASSRDSRPSGEQYF.

A few counts support this clone. The chain combines TRBV11-3 with TRBJ1-1; no reliable D call. Germline V lookup: CDR1 SGHNT, CDR2 YENEEA. This CDR3 contains 12 residues. Trimming took 1 base from V and 5 from J, leaving 5 bases between them. The CDR3: CASSLGDTEAFF. The CDR3 DNA reads as TGTGCCAGCAGCTTAGGAGATACTGAAGCTTTCTTT.

The genes are TRBV6-6 and TRBJ2-1; D remains unclear. The V end lost 0 bases, the J end lost 10 bases, and 7 bases lay between the germline ends. The CDR3 is 12 amino acids. Looked up from germline, CDR1 is MNHNY and CDR2 is SVGAGI (reference sequence). The CDR3 coding sequence is TGTGCCAGCAGTTACTCGCCGGAGGAGCAGTTCTTC. The encoded protein is CASSYSPEEQFF.

On this clone: This same CDR3 is encoded by further DNA sequences in the sample. This rearrangement joins TRBV7-2 to TRBJ1-1; D may be TRBD1 (5 bases). The germline V and J ends were trimmed by 2 bases and 4 bases, with 11 bases remaining between them. From germline, CDR1 is SGHTA and CDR2 FQGNSA. This CDR3 spans 14 amino acids. This CDR3 reads CASSLSGGGTEAFF. For the CDR3, the DNA is TGTGCCAGCAGCTTATCGGGGGGGGGCACTGAAGCTTTCTTT.

The chain links TRBV4-1 to TRBJ1-6, with D unclear. The CDR3 consists of 14 residues. The V end lost 4 bases, the J end lost 8 bases, and 12 bases lay between the germline ends. The germline V gene has CDR1 MGHRA and CDR2 YSYEKL. Here the CDR3 reads CASSLEPKDSPLHF. Here the CDR3 DNA reads TGCGCCAGCAGCCTCGAACCCAAGGATTCACCCCTCCACTTT.

The CDR3 loop is CASSEALWGADKNIQYF. As DNA, the CDR3 is TGTGCCAGCAGTGAAGCGCTGTGGGGGGCGGACAAAAACATTCAGTACTTC. The chain joins TRBV6-1 to TRBJ2-4; either TRBD1 or TRBD2 may fit D (6 bases each). The V end lost 0 bases, the J end lost 3 bases, and 15 bases lay between the germline ends. The CDR3 is 17 amino acids. The germline V gene has CDR1 MNHNS and CDR2 SASEGT.

The chain carries TRBV18 and TRBJ1-3; perhaps TRBD1 as D (5 bases). Germline V gene sequence: CDR1 KGHSH, CDR2 LQKENI. Trimming cost V 3 bases and J 2 bases, with 8 bases left between them. The CDR3 length is 14 residues. The CDR3 here is CASSPSRAGNTIYF. Here the CDR3 DNA reads TGTGCCAGCTCACCGTCCAGGGCTGGAAACACCATATATTTT.

The chain couples TRBV4-2 to TRBJ1-2; D is unclear. V was clipped by 5 bases and J by 3 bases, with 13 bases between them. Germline CDR1 is LGHNA and CDR2 is YNFKEQ. There are 14 residues in the CDR3. The chain's CDR3 is CASSVQTEDYGYTF. As DNA, the CDR3 is TGTGCCAGCAGCGTACAAACAGAGGACTATGGCTACACCTTC.

This clone was counted between two and nine times. The genes are TRBV28 and TRBJ1-1; TRBD1 matches at 7 bases. With 5 bases clipped from V and 7 bases from J, the junction kept 10 bases outside the gene matches. Germline assignment: CDR1 MDHEN and CDR2 SYDVKM. The CDR3 loop spans 14 amino acids. The chain's CDR3 is CASSLQGVGREAFF. The CDR3 DNA reads TGTGCCAGCAGTCTCCAGGGGGTGGGCCGTGAAGCTTTCTTT.

A single count supports this clone. The rearrangement joins TRBV5-1 to TRBJ2-3; D remains unclear. V was clipped by 1 base and J by 2 bases, with 8 bases between them. The CDR3 is 14 amino acids. The germline gives CDR1 SGHRS, CDR2 YFSETQ. CDR3 sequence: CASSLIDPTDTQYF. The CDR3 nucleotides read TGCGCCAGCAGCTTGATTGACCCCACAGATACGCAGTATTTT.

J is TRBJ2-4 and V is TRBV5-1; no clear D gene. Germline V gene data show CDR1 as SGHRS and CDR2 as YFSETQ. The CDR3 is made up of 15 amino acids. V lost 3 bases to trimming and J lost 0 bases, with 10 bases between them. In DNA form, the CDR3 reads TGCGCCAGCAGCTCGACCGCAGGAGCCAAAAACATTCAGTACTTC. Residues: CASSSTAGAKNIQYF.

V usage is TRBV5-4 and J usage is TRBJ1-4; D not resolved. Germline CDR1 SGHNT, CDR2 YYREEE (reference sequence). The CDR3 has 16 residues. Trimming removed 4 bases from V and 0 bases from J, with 13 bases in between. The CDR3 here is CASSLGNGATNEKLFF. The CDR3 DNA sequence: TGTGCCAGCAGCCTAGGGAATGGGGCAACTAATGAAAAACTGTTTTTT.

The chain employs TRBV19 and TRBJ2-7; D ambiguous. In germline, CDR1 is LNHDA, CDR2 SQIVND (reference sequence). V gave up 0 bases and J gave up 7 bases, with 19 bases separating them. The CDR3 extends over 16 amino acids. The CDR3 sequence: CASSIDLRVSGREQYF. CDR3 DNA: TGTGCCAGTAGTATAGATCTTCGGGTGTCGGGCCGGGAGCAGTACTTC.

This clone appeared a single time. The chain is built from TRBV9 and TRBJ1-1; perhaps TRBD1 as D (5 bases). Between the trimmed V and J ends, which lost 0 bases and 0 bases, there was a span of 18 bases. This CDR3 has 18 residues. The V gene's germline CDR1 is SGDLS and CDR2 YYNGEE. The CDR3 here is CASSVDVGVSRMNTEAFF. The CDR3 coding sequence is TGTGCCAGCAGCGTAGACGTAGGGGTCAGCCGCATGAACACTGAAGCTTTCTTT.